Shown below are 23 T cell receptor beta chains from a single sample sequenced in a study of T-cell memory formation after mild COVID-19. MiXCR was run by TCRdb on the 5' RACE reads, yielding one entry per CDR3 protein. The sample has 550,000 to 600,000 distinct CDR3 sequences, roughly 22% seen once; the top ten hold roughly 9.1%. Source material: PBMCs or a T cell subset sorted from them (not recorded which). These receptors all stem from an adult woman who had mild COVID-19 (a few samples of this study predate the infection). Cell type and time point are not known.

This clonotype has only a few counts. V and J are TRBV7-3 and TRBJ1-1; 10 bases fit TRBD1. Germline V gene data show CDR1 as SGHTA and CDR2 as FQGTGA. CDR3 length: 17 amino acids. J was trimmed by 4 bases and V by 4 bases; bases with no gene match: 12. CDR3 residues: CASSSKLLGTGATEAFF. In nucleotides, the CDR3 is TGTGCCAGCAGCTCAAAACTTCTCGGGACAGGGGCCACTGAAGCTTTCTTT.

This clonotype was seen a few times. The rearrangement uses TRBV20-1 and TRBJ1-3; 11 bases fit TRBD1. This CDR3 has 16 residues. The germline gives CDR1 DFQATT, CDR2 SNEGSKA (reference sequence). After removal of 5 bases from V and 2 bases from J, the junction contained 8 bases not matched to a gene. For the CDR3, the DNA is TGCAGTGCTGAACCCCGGGGACAGGGGGCTGGAAACACCATATATTTT. Encoded protein: CSAEPRGQGAGNTIYF.

This clonotype was seen only a few times. This chain links TRBV6-5 with TRBJ1-5; 9 bases fit TRBD1. V lost 0 bases and J lost 4; bases outside the gene matches: 4. There are 16 residues in the CDR3. The germline CDR1 and CDR2 sequences are MNHEY and SVGAGI. CDR3 nucleotides: TGTGCCAGCAGTTACTCATGGACAGGGGTTAATCAGCCCCAGCATTTT. Translated, it gives CASSYSWTGVNQPQHF.

This chain joins TRBV30 and TRBJ1-3; no firm D call. The germline CDR1 and CDR2 sequences are GTSNPN and SVGIG (reference sequence). V lost 1 base to trimming and J lost 7 bases, with 11 bases between them. CDR3 size: 13 residues. The CDR3 DNA follows: TGTGCCTGGAGTGCCAAGGTACGGAACACCATATATTTT. Translation gives CAWSAKVRNTIYF.

This chain connects TRBV10-3 to TRBJ2-1; 9 bases are a match to TRBD2. This CDR3 has 16 residues. Trimming at V came to 2 bases and at J to 4 bases, leaving 6 bases not matched to a gene. Germline V gene data show CDR1 as ENHRY and CDR2 as SYGVKD. In nucleotides, the CDR3 is TGTGCCATCAGTGAGCCCTCTAGCGGGGATTACAATGAGCAGTTCTTC. It translates to CAISEPSSGDYNEQFF.

The genes are TRBV29-1 and TRBJ2-5; 10 nucleotides align to TRBD2. The V gene end was trimmed by 5 bases and the J gene end by 2 bases; junction bases not matched to a gene: 8. In germline, CDR1 is SQVTM, CDR2 ANQGSEA. The CDR3 totals 15 residues. The CDR3 nucleotides read TGCAGCGTTAAAACCCTAGCGGGGGAGCAAGAGACCCAGTACTTC. Translating it yields CSVKTLAGEQETQYF.

This clonotype was recorded a few times. The CDR3 reads CASSSLDRRLYTF. Here the CDR3 DNA reads TGTGCCAGCAGCTCTCTGGACAGGAGACTCTACACCTTC. This chain joins TRBV7-9 and TRBJ1-2; 7 bases align to TRBD1. Germline V gene sequence: CDR1 SEHNR, CDR2 FQNEAQ (reference sequence). The CDR3 runs 13 residues. V was pared by 4 bases and J by 10 bases, with 9 bases of the junction left unmatched.

This clonotype occurred a few times. Relative to the germline gene, one junction end is altered; a read error may explain this. The V call is TRBV7-7, the J call TRBJ2-5; 8 bases are a match to TRBD2. This CDR3 spans 13 amino acids. The germline V gene has CDR1 SSHAT and CDR2 FNYEAQ (reference sequence). Here the CDR3 DNA reads TGTGCTAGCAGCCGGACGGGGGGGTGGGCCCAGTACTTC. It yields the protein CASSRTGGWAQYF.

This chain uses TRBV7-3 with TRBJ2-6; weak D call: TRBD1 (6 bases). This CDR3 contains 15 residues. Germline V lookup: CDR1 SGHTA, CDR2 FQGTGA. With 4 bases removed from V and 2 bases from J, the gap between germline ends came to 9 bases. The CDR3 DNA is TGTGCCAGCAGCTCGAAGGGGGCTGGGGCCAACGTCCTGACTTTC. Protein product: CASSSKGAGANVLTF.

The table lists this clonotype with a few counts. The rearrangement links TRBV14 to TRBJ2-5; perhaps TRBD2 as D (5 bases). This CDR3 is built from 11 residues. Germline V CDR1 and CDR2: SGHDN, FVKESK. Trimming removed 3 bases at V and 13 bases at J, with 12 bases between. The CDR3 DNA sequence: TGTGCCAGCAGCCACGGACTCGTGACGTACTTC. This sequence encodes CASSHGLVTYF.

The chain carries TRBV19 and TRBJ1-1, with a tentative D call TRBD1 (5 bases). CDR3 length: 11 residues. In germline, CDR1 is LNHDA, CDR2 SQIVND (reference sequence). V was clipped by 3 bases and J by 11 bases, with 10 bases between them. For the CDR3, the DNA is TGTGCCAGTAGTATGGCAGGGACGGCTTTCTTT. Residues: CASSMAGTAFF.

The gene calls are TRBV20-1 and TRBJ2-3; no reliable D call. CDR1 is DFQATT and CDR2 is SNEGSKA in the germline V gene (reference sequence). V lost 5 bases and J 6 bases, leaving 15 bases between the germline ends. This CDR3 is built from 13 residues. The CDR3 protein is CSAPSPPYDTQYF. The CDR3 DNA follows: TGCAGTGCTCCAAGTCCGCCTTACGATACGCAGTATTTT.

This clonotype was seen a few times. The CDR3 loop is CASSIWTGTSYNEQFF. In nucleotides, the CDR3 is TGTGCCAGCAGCATATGGACAGGGACCTCCTACAATGAGCAGTTCTTC. The V gene is TRBV7-2, the J gene TRBJ2-1; 8 bases map to TRBD1. Germline CDR1 and CDR2: SGHTA and FQGNSA. The CDR3 spans 16 residues. V trimming: 5 bases; J trimming: 0 bases; junction bases outside the gene matches: 6.

The chain has TRBV12-3 or TRBV12-4 and TRBJ1-5; tentatively, D is TRBD1 (5 bases). The V end lost 6 bases, the J end lost 0 bases, and 9 bases lay between the germline ends. The CDR3 totals 14 residues. The CDR3: CASRAQGSNQPQHF. The CDR3 DNA reads TGTGCCAGCAGAGCGCAGGGTAGCAATCAGCCCCAGCATTTT.

This clonotype has just a few counts. The chain uses TRBV18 and TRBJ1-2; TRBD1 aligns across 7 bases. V lost 4 bases to trimming and J lost 2 bases; unmatched junction nucleotides: 4. The germline V gene has CDR1 KGHSH and CDR2 LQKENI. The CDR3 loop spans 14 amino acids. Here the CDR3 DNA reads TGTGCCAGCTCACTATCGGGACAGAACTATGGCTACACCTTC. Encoded protein: CASSLSGQNYGYTF.

The V and J genes are TRBV5-5 and TRBJ2-5; 9 positions agree with TRBD1. Germline V lookup: CDR1 SGHKS, CDR2 YYEKEE (reference sequence). The length of the CDR3 is 16 residues. V was pared by 4 bases and J by 4 bases, with 11 bases of the junction left unmatched. The CDR3 coding sequence is TGTGCCAGCAGCCCACATGTGGACAGGGGAGGAGAGACCCAGTACTTC. It is translated as CASSPHVDRGGETQYF.

The chain links TRBV7-8 to TRBJ2-7, with D hard to call. The germline V and J ends were trimmed by 5 bases and 3 bases, with 11 bases remaining between them. CDR3 size: 13 residues. Germline V CDR1 and CDR2: SGHVS, FQNEAQ. The CDR3 DNA reads TGTGCCAGCAGCAAACCCCCCGGCTACGAGCAGTACTTC. Protein sequence: CASSKPPGYEQYF.

The J gene is TRBJ2-3, the V gene TRBV4-3, with a possible D match to TRBD2 (6 bases). Trimming left V 1 base short and J 4 bases short, with 18 bases between. From germline, CDR1 is LGHNA and CDR2 YSLEER. CDR3 length: 17 amino acids. The CDR3 bases are TGCGCCAGCAGCCAAGGATGGGAGGAGTGGGGCCCAGATACGCAGTATTTT. Translating gives CASSQGWEEWGPDTQYF.

This clonotype showed up many times. The rearrangement joins TRBV5-4 to TRBJ2-2; D might be TRBD1 (5 bases). Germline V gene data show CDR1 as SGHNT and CDR2 as YYREEE (reference sequence). The CDR3 is 15 amino acids. Trimming cost V 2 bases and J 4 bases, with 12 bases left between them. The CDR3 reads CASSLRSGPTGELFF. The DNA for the CDR3 is TGTGCCAGCAGCTTAAGGTCAGGGCCCACCGGGGAGCTGTTTTTT.

V gene TRBV7-2 combines with J gene TRBJ2-1; D is possibly TRBD1 (6 bases). Germline values: CDR1 SGHTA, CDR2 FQGNSA. Deletions cut 2 bases from V and 10 bases from J, with 15 bases between. The CDR3 runs 14 residues. CDR3 in amino acids: CASSLITRGKEQFF. For the CDR3, the DNA is TGTGCCAGCAGCTTAATTACCAGGGGTAAGGAGCAGTTCTTC.

This clonotype was counted between two and nine times. This sequence joins TRBV12-3 or TRBV12-4 and TRBJ2-5; 8 bases align to TRBD2. This CDR3 is built from 15 residues. V was pared by 6 bases and J by 4 bases, with 10 bases of the junction left unmatched. In nucleotides, the CDR3 is TGTGCCAGCAGCCTTCCCGGACTAGCTACAGAGACCCAGTACTTC. It translates to CASSLPGLATETQYF.

This clonotype was counted only a few times. The V and J genes are TRBV12-3 or TRBV12-4 and TRBJ1-2, with unresolved D. This CDR3 is built from 14 residues. V shed 2 bases and J shed 0 bases, with 7 bases lying between them. The CDR3 bases are TGTGCCAGCAGTTTAAAGTCAGCTAACTATGGCTACACCTTC. It codes for CASSLKSANYGYTF.

CDR3 nucleotide sequence: TGTGCCAGCAGCTCCCGATGGCACTTAGGGGAGCAGTTCTTC. Residues: CASSSRWHLGEQFF. The rearrangement uses TRBV7-2 and TRBJ2-1; D unresolved. This CDR3 region has 14 residues. CDR1 and CDR2 (germline): SGHTA, FQGNSA. V was cut by 4 bases and J by 10 bases, with 17 bases left in between.